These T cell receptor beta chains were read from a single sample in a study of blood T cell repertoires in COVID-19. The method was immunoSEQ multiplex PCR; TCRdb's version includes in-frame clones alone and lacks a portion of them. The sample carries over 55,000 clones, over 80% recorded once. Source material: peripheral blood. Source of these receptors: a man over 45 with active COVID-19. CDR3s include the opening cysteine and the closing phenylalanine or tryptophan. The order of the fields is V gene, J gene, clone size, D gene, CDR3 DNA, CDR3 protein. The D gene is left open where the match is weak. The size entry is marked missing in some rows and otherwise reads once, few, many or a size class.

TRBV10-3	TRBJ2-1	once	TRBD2	TGTGCCATCAGTGGGGGACTAGCGGGAGGCTACAATGAGCAGTTCTTC	CAISGGLAGGYNEQFF
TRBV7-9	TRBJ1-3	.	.	TGTGCCAGCAGCTATACCGGGACACTTGGAAACACCATATATTTT	CASSYTGTLGNTIYF
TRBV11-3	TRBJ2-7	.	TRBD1	TGTGCCAGCAGCCAAGACAGGGAAAGGGACGAGCAGTACTTC	CASSQDRERDEQYF
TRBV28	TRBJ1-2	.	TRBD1	TGTGCCAGCAGTTTCAGCGACAGGGTCGAAGGCTACACCTTC	CASSFSDRVEGYTF
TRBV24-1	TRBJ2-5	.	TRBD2	TGTGCCACCAGTGATTTCCGGACTAGCGGGCCTCAAGAGACCCAGTACTTC	CATSDFRTSGPQETQYF
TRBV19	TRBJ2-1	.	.	TGTGCCAGTACCCACGGGCTAGCGAAGGGTAATGAGCAGTTCTTC	CASTHGLAKGNEQFF
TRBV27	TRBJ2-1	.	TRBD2	TGTGCCAGCAGGGGACTAGCGGGAGGGTCACCCTCCTACAATGAGCAGTTCTTC	CASRGLAGGSPSYNEQFF
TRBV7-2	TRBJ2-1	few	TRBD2	TGTGCCAGCAGCCCTACTAGCGGGAGTCTCAATGAGCAGTTCTTC	CASSPTSGSLNEQFF
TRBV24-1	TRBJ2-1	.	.	TGTGCCACCAGTGACTACTCCTACAATGAGCAGTTCTTC	CATSDYSYNEQFF
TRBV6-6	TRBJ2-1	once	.	TGTGCCAGCAGCTCAAGGGGGGGGAAAGCCTACAATGAGCAGTTCTTC	CASSSRGGKAYNEQFF
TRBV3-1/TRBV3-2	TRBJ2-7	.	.	TGTGCCAGCAGCGCTCGTAGAAACTCCTACGAGCAGTACTTC	CASSARRNSYEQYF
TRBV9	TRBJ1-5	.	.	TGTGCCCGCAGCGGGGGGGAGGGTCAGCCCCAGCATTTT	CARSGGEGQPQHF
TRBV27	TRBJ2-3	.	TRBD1	TGTGCCACTAAGGGACAGAACACAGATACGCAGTATTTT	CATKGQNTDTQYF
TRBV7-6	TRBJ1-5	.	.	TGTGCCAGCAGCTTAGTAGACGGGGGTCAGCCCCAGCATTTT	CASSLVDGGQPQHF
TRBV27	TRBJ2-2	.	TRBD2	TGTGCCAGCAGTCTCCGAAGACTAGCGGGTAACACCGGGGAGCTGTTTTTT	CASSLRRLAGNTGELFF
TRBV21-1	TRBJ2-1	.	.	TGTGCCAGCAAACCCGGCACTAGCGGGCCCACCTACAATGAGCAGTTCTTC	CASKPGTSGPTYNEQFF
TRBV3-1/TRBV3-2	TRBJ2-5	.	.	TGTGCCAGCAGCCAAACTTTCTCTCGGAGAGAAGAGACCCAGTACTTC	CASSQTFSRREETQYF
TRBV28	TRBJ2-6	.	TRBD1	TGTGCCAGCAGTCCGGGGACAGGGCACGCATCAGGGGCCAACGTCCTGACTTTC	CASSPGTGHASGANVLTF
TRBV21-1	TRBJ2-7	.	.	TGTGCCAGCAGCTTCAAAAGTTGGCGGGAGCGCGTCAAAGGGGGGGTCTACGAGCAGTACTTC	CASSFKSWRERVKGGVYEQYF
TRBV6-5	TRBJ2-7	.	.	TGTGCCAGCGCCCGAGCGGCTAGCTCCTACGAGCAGTACTTC	CASARAASSYEQYF
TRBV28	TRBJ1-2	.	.	TGTGCCAGCAGTTTTTTCCGGACATATAGTACCGGCTACACCTTC	CASSFFRTYSTGYTF
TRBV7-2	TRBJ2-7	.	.	TGTGCCAGCAGCTTAAGTGGGGGGACGGCCTACGAGCAGTACTTC	CASSLSGGTAYEQYF
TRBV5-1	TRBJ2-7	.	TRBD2	TGCGCCAGCAGCCCATCCACTAGCGGGAGCTACGAGCAGTACTTC	CASSPSTSGSYEQYF
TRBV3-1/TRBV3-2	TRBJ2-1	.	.	TGTGCCAGCAGCCAAGCGCTAAAGGGGAATGAGCAGTTCTTC	CASSQALKGNEQFF
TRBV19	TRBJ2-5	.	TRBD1	TGTGCCAGTAGTGAGTGGACAGGGGGAGAGACCCAGTACTTC	CASSEWTGGETQYF
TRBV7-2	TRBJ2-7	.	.	TGTGCCAGCAGCTTCCAGGGCCGCTACGAGCAGTACTTC	CASSFQGRYEQYF
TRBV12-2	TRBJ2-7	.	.	TGTGCAAGTCGCTCATCTCGACTAGCGGGTCTTAAAGTCACCTACGAGCAGTACTTC	CASRSSRLAGLKVTYEQYF
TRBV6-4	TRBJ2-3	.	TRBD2	TGTGCCAGCAGTGACGCGGGGGGAGATACGCAGTATTTT	CASSDAGGDTQYF
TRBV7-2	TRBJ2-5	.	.	TGTGCCAGCAGCCCTTCGGTATCGGTGCAGACCCAGTACTTC	CASSPSVSVQTQYF
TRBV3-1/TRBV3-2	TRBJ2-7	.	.	TGTGCCAGCAGCCAAGCTCCCGGCTACGAGCAGTACTTC	CASSQAPGYEQYF
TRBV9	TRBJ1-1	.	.	TGTGCCAGCAGCTTGGGGGGGGGCACTGAAGCTTTCTTT	CASSLGGGTEAFF
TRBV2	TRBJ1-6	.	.	TGTGCCAGCAGTGAGGGCGGGGGCAGCTCCTATAATTCACCCCTCCACTTT	CASSEGGGSSYNSPLHF
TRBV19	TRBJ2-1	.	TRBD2	TGTGCCAGTAGTGGTAGCGGGAGGTACAATGAGCAGTTCTTC	CASSGSGRYNEQFF
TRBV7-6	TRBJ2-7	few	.	TGTGCCAGCAGCTCTACCCCCGGGATGAGCTCCTACGAGCAGTACTTC	CASSSTPGMSSYEQYF
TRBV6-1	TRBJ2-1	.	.	TGTGCCAGCAGTGGTCGTTACTCTGGAACTAGTATGAGTGAGCAGTTCTTC	CASSGRYSGTSMSEQFF
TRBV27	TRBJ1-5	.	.	TGTGCCAGCAGTTTGGGGAGATCCAATCAGCCCCAGCATTTT	CASSLGRSNQPQHF
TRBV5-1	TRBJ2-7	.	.	TGCGCCAGCAGAGAAGCAGGGCTCTCCTACGAGCAGTACTTC	CASREAGLSYEQYF
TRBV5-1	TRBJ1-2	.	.	TGCGCCAGCAGCTTGTACAGGGATACTAGGGGCTACACCTTC	CASSLYRDTRGYTF
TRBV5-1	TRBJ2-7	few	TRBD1	TGCGCCAGCAGCTCCGGACAGGGAACCTACGAGCAGTACTTC	CASSSGQGTYEQYF
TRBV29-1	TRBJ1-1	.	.	TGCAGCGTTATGACAGGCCCTGAAGCTTTCTTT	CSVMTGPEAFF
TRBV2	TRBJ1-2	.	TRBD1	TGTGCCAGCAGCCTTGGACAGGCAGCAGGAGGCTACACCTTC	CASSLGQAAGGYTF
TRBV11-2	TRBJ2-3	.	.	TGTGCCAGCAGCTTACATCACGCGGACACAGATACGCAGTATTTT	CASSLHHADTDTQYF
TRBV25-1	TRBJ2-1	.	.	TGTGCCAGCAGTGAACAAACAGGGTATGAGCAGTTCTTC	CASSEQTGYEQFF
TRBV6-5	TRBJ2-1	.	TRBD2	TGTGCCAGCAGTTCTAGCGGGATTTTGGCCTACAATGAGCAGTTCTTC	CASSSSGILAYNEQFF
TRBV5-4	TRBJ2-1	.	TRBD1	TGTGCCAGCAGCTCAAGGGGGCTCAGATCCTACAATGAGCAGTTCTTC	CASSSRGLRSYNEQFF
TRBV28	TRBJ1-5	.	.	TGTGCCAGCAGTAGGACAGAACTTAGCAATCAGCCCCAGCATTTT	CASSRTELSNQPQHF
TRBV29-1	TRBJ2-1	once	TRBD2	TGCAGCGTTGCAACTAGCGGGATGGAGCAGTTCTTC	CSVATSGMEQFF
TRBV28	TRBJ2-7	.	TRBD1	TGTGCCAGCAGGGACCGGGACAGGACCTACGAGCAGTACTTC	CASRDRDRTYEQYF
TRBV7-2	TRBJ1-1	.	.	TGTGCCAGCAGCCCCCGTCCCCTCATTATGAGCACTGAAGCTTTCTTT	CASSPRPLIMSTEAFF
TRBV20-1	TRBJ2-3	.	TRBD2	TGCAGTGCTAGTCTAGCGGGAGTCCCAGATACGCAGTATTTT	CSASLAGVPDTQYF